These 14 T cell receptor beta chains were all obtained from the same sample, sequenced in a study of tumor and adjacent non-tumor tissue in lung cancer listed by TCRdb under 2018. The library came from multiplex PCR. The sequencer listed for this sample is Illumina HiSeq 2500. TCRbeta libraries were constructed through three rounds of nested PCR with primers (Table S4) according to protocols modified from ARM-PCR. The public reads were reprocessed in TCRdb via fastp at Q25 and MiXCR, keeping in-frame beta chains. Under each unique CDR3 protein, matching rows form one entry showing the most common genes and DNA. Present in this sample are about 75,000 distinct CDR3 sequences, more than 60% of which were seen just once. Clones ranked in the top ten supply about 12% of the sample. RNA was extracted from bulk unsorted tissue and checked for quality with a NanoDrop ND-1000 and an Agilent 2100. Sequencing was performed on lung tumor tissue. The receptors were gathered from a woman aged 45-65 years with non-small cell lung cancer.

Note on this clonotype: One end of the junction does not line up with germline, which may come from a read error. This chain uses TRBV6-5 with TRBJ1-1; a weak D match, TRBD1 (6 bases). CDR1 is MNHEY and CDR2 is SVGAGI in the germline V gene. The CDR3 covers 13 residues. CDR3 sequence (DNA): TGTGCCAGCAGCCGACAGGCTAACACTGAAGCTATCTTT. It encodes CASSRQANTEAIF.

With regard to this clonotype: Without the conserved terminal phenylalanine or tryptophan, this CDR3 likely stems from a read error. The chain combines TRBV5-1 with TRBJ2-2; 8 nucleotides match TRBD2. This CDR3 is 16 amino acids long. The V gene's germline CDR1 is SGHRS and CDR2 YFSETQ. CDR3 protein: CASSFVSGESTGELFS. The CDR3 nucleotides read TGCGCCAGTAGCTTCGTTAGCGGGGAATCCACCGGGGAGCTGTTTTCT.

The gene calls are TRBV7-9 and TRBJ2-3; 8 positions match TRBD2. The CDR3 loop spans 17 amino acids. Germline V gives CDR1 SEHNR, CDR2 FQNEAQ (reference sequence). Unmatched junction bases numbered 9, after V lost 2 bases and J lost 2 bases. The CDR3 DNA sequence: TGTGCCAGCAGCTTAACCACAGGGACTAGGGACACAGATACGCAGTATTTT. This sequence encodes CASSLTTGTRDTDTQYF.

This clonotype was found a few times. One junction end does not reproduce the germline sequence, and a read error may be involved. This sequence joins TRBV11-1 and TRBJ2-5; 8 bases map to TRBD1. This CDR3 is built from 12 residues. The germline gives CDR1 SGHAT, CDR2 FQDESV (reference sequence). For the CDR3, the DNA is TGTGCTAGCAGCTCGACAGGACAGGGCCGGTACTTC. It encodes CASSSTGQGRYF.

Comment on this clonotype: An end of the junction does not agree with germline; a read error may underlie this. The chain uses TRBV6-6 and TRBJ2-7; TRBD2 matches at 7 bases. Germline loops: CDR1 MNHNY, CDR2 SVGAGI (reference sequence). This CDR3 is built from 17 residues. CDR3 loop: CARSYPFQAGSDYEQYF. The CDR3 region has the DNA TGTGCCCGCAGTTACCCGTTCCAAGCGGGAAGTGATTACGAGCAGTACTTC.

This clonotype has only a few counts. A read error may be the cause here, since a much bigger clone is one base away. The chain links TRBV28 to TRBJ1-2, with a tentative D call TRBD1 (5 bases). Germline assignment: CDR1 MDHEN and CDR2 SYDVKM. The CDR3 runs to 13 residues. The CDR3 DNA reads as TGTACCAGCAGTTTTCGGGACCCTAGGGGCTACACCTTC. Amino acids: CTSSFRDPRGYTF.

This clonotype was recorded many times. The chain couples TRBV6-2 or TRBV6-3 to TRBJ2-7; D is unresolved. The germline V gene encodes CDR1 MNHEY and CDR2 SVGEGT. With 6 bases removed from V and 3 bases from J, the gap between germline ends came to 15 bases. The CDR3 has 14 residues. CDR3 residues: CASRSEWVFYEQYF. The CDR3 region has the DNA TGTGCCAGCAGATCGGAGTGGGTGTTCTACGAGCAGTACTTC.

This clonotype was detected ten times or more. The chain links TRBV5-6 to TRBJ2-7; weak D call: TRBD2 (6 bases). Trimming stripped 3 bases from V and 3 bases from J, with 16 bases between. Germline V gene sequence: CDR1 SGHDT, CDR2 YYEEEE. This CDR3 comprises 15 residues. This chain's CDR3 is CASSYTRGKGYEQYF. The CDR3 bases are TGTGCCAGCAGCTACACACGGGGGAAGGGCTACGAGCAGTACTTC.

A word on this clonotype: The junction differs from germline at one of its ends, possibly a read error. The chain uses TRBV10-3 and TRBJ2-1; D is possibly TRBD2 (5 bases). Germline CDR1 is ENHRY and CDR2 is SYGVKD. This CDR3 is built from 13 residues. This CDR3 is CATRGSTYNEEFF. The DNA of the CDR3 is TGTGCCACGCGTGGGAGCACCTACAATGAGGAGTTCTTC.

A note on this clonotype: A much larger clone is a single base away; this may be a read error. V and J are TRBV5-1 and TRBJ2-2; D perhaps matches TRBD2 (5 bases). The germline gives CDR1 SGHRS, CDR2 YFSETQ. The CDR3 length is 14 residues. V was clipped by 9 bases and J by 2 bases, with 14 bases between them. The CDR3 DNA reads TGCGCCACCCAATCGGCGGGTAACACCGGGGAGCTGTTTTTT. Its protein product is CATQSAGNTGELFF.

At least ten counts were recorded for this clonotype. V usage is TRBV20-1 and J usage is TRBJ1-5, with D tentatively TRBD1 (6 bases). V lost 1 base and J 0 bases, leaving 16 bases between the germline ends. This CDR3 spans 17 amino acids. Per the germline V gene, CDR1 is DFQATT and CDR2 is SNEGSKA (reference sequence). The CDR3 DNA reads as TGCAGTGCTAGAGGATCGCAGGGGTTAGGTAGCAATCAGCCCCAGCATTTT. As protein: CSARGSQGLGSNQPQHF.

On this clonotype itself: One end of the junction does not line up with germline, which may come from a read error. This chain connects TRBV29-1 to TRBJ2-5; 7 positions agree with TRBD2. CDR3 length equals 14 residues. Germline CDR1 is SQVTM and CDR2 is ANQGSEA. CDR3 protein: CSVSIGGNQETQYF. The CDR3 nucleotides are TGCAGCGTCTCCATCGGGGGGAACCAAGAGACCCAGTATTTC.

The J gene is TRBJ2-1, the V gene TRBV11-2; TRBD2 might be the D (5 bases). The V end was cut by 3 bases, the J end by 9 bases, with 21 bases between. The length of the CDR3 is 16 residues. Germline CDR1 and CDR2: SGHAT and FQNNGV. The CDR3 loop is CASSLELGRGFTEQFF. CDR3 nucleotides: TGTGCCAGCAGCTTGGAACTGGGTCGGGGATTCACTGAGCAGTTCTTC.

Points on this clonotype: The CDR3 carries no conserved terminal phenylalanine or tryptophan, so it likely arises from a read error. The chain combines TRBV12-3 or TRBV12-4 with TRBJ2-1; TRBD1 aligns across 8 bases. The length of the CDR3 is 14 residues. The CDR3: CTSSFTGGYNEQFL. The CDR3 coding sequence is TGTACCAGCAGTTTTACAGGGGGATACAATGAGCAGTTCTTA.